These 29 T cell receptor beta chains came from one sample sequenced in a study of T-cell memory formation after mild COVID-19. TCRdb passed the 5' RACE reads through MiXCR, listing each CDR3 protein once. The table includes tens of thousands of distinct CDR3 sequences, around 13% detected once. The sequencing input was PBMCs or a T cell subset sorted from them (not recorded which). Source of these receptors: an adult woman who had mild COVID-19 (a few samples of this study predate the infection). Cell type and time point are not known.

This clonotype was seen only a few times. This sequence joins TRBV4-1 and TRBJ2-2; perhaps TRBD2 as D (6 bases). V dropped 5 bases and J dropped 6 bases, with 13 bases sitting between them. This CDR3 spans 14 amino acids. Germline V gene sequence: CDR1 MGHRA, CDR2 YSYEKL. The DNA of the CDR3 is TGCGCCAGCAGCGGCGGGGAGTCGGCCGGGGAGCTGTTTTTT. Translating gives CASSGGESAGELFF.

The chain's CDR3 is CASSHPQREATDTQYF. The CDR3 DNA follows: TGTGCCAGCAGCCACCCCCAGCGGGAGGCGACAGATACGCAGTATTTT. V usage is TRBV12-3 or TRBV12-4 and J usage is TRBJ2-3, with 9 bases fitting TRBD2. This CDR3 contains 16 residues. The V gene end was trimmed by 6 bases and the J gene end by 3 bases; junction bases not matched to a gene: 10.

The chain has TRBV25-1 and TRBJ2-7, with 9 bases fitting TRBD1. Germline V lookup: CDR1 MGHDK, CDR2 SYGVNS. This CDR3 spans 15 amino acids. The V and J ends lost 3 bases and 0 bases, in that order; junction bases with no gene match: 3. For the CDR3, the DNA is TGTGCCAGCAGTGACACAGGGGGCTTCTCCTACGAGCAGTACTTC. Amino acids: CASSDTGGFSYEQYF.

This clonotype was found a few times. CDR3 amino acids: CATSREGLAGGDEQFF. CDR3 bases: TGTGCCACCAGCAGAGAGGGACTAGCGGGGGGGGATGAGCAGTTCTTC. V is TRBV15 and J is TRBJ2-1; 16 bases match TRBD2. This CDR3 contains 16 residues. V shed 0 bases and J 8 bases; nucleotides not matched to a gene: 1. Germline loops: CDR1 LNHNV, CDR2 YYDKDF (reference sequence).

This clonotype was detected a few times. The chain carries TRBV11-3 and TRBJ2-1; no definite D call. The CDR3 extends over 13 amino acids. CDR1 and CDR2 from the germline V gene are SGHNT and YENEEA. The V and J ends lost 5 bases and 9 bases respectively, with 14 bases between them. Here the CDR3 reads CASSHKSPGEQFF. The DNA for the CDR3 is TGTGCCAGCAGCCATAAATCCCCCGGTGAGCAGTTCTTC.

J is TRBJ2-1 and V is TRBV7-2; 14 nucleotides match TRBD2. Looked up from germline, CDR1 is SGHTA and CDR2 is FQGNSA. The CDR3 runs 16 residues. Germline trimming cut 3 bases from V and 7 bases from J; bases unmatched to any gene: 5. This CDR3 reads CASSFGLAGGRNEQFF. The CDR3 coding sequence is TGTGCCAGCAGCTTCGGACTAGCGGGGGGCAGGAATGAGCAGTTCTTC.

The V and J genes are TRBV7-9 and TRBJ2-1; 9 nucleotides match TRBD2. Germline CDR1 SEHNR, CDR2 FQNEAQ (reference sequence). V lost 2 bases and J lost 8; bases outside the gene matches: 4. The length of the CDR3 is 14 residues. CDR3 sequence: CASSLWTSEDEQFF. CDR3 DNA: TGTGCCAGCAGCTTATGGACTAGCGAGGATGAGCAGTTCTTC. Using reference TRBV7-9 and TRBJ2-1 for the parts outside the CDR3, the full variable domain is DTGVSQNPRHKITKRGQNVTFRCDPISEHNRLYWYRQTLGQGPEFLTYFQNEAQLEKSRLLSDRFSAERPKGSFSTLEIQRTEQGDSAMYLCASSLWTSEDEQFFGPGTRLTVL.

The table lists this clonotype with a few counts. The rearrangement links TRBV7-8 to TRBJ2-7, with a possible D match to TRBD1 (6 bases). The ends were cut back, 1 base at V and 6 bases at J, with 16 bases in the middle. The germline CDR1 and CDR2 sequences are SGHVS and FQNEAQ. This CDR3 contains 15 residues. The CDR3 loop reads CASSLDPGVGSEQYF. The DNA for the CDR3 is TGTGCCAGCAGCTTAGATCCAGGGGTAGGATCCGAGCAGTACTTC.

In its sample, this clonotype was seen a few times. This CDR3 is CATSDFAAVEETQYF. The CDR3 DNA reads as TGTGCCACCAGTGATTTTGCGGCAGTCGAAGAGACCCAGTACTTC. This sequence joins TRBV24-1 and TRBJ2-5; D call uncertain. V was clipped by 1 base and J by 3 bases, with 11 bases between them. Looked up from germline, CDR1 is KGHDR and CDR2 is SFDVKD. This CDR3 region has 15 residues.

The chain uses TRBV6-4 and TRBJ1-5; TRBD1 agrees at 7 bases. V dropped 3 bases and J dropped 2; count of bases not matched to a gene: 4. This CDR3 is 15 amino acids long. Germline V lookup: CDR1 MRHNA, CDR2 SNTAGT. In DNA, the CDR3 is TGTGCCAGCAGTGAAACAGGGGAAGGCAATCAGCCCCAGCATTTT. Translation: CASSETGEGNQPQHF.

This chain uses TRBV29-1 with TRBJ2-7; D is ambiguous. V was cut by 4 bases and J by 6 bases, with 10 bases left in between. CDR1 is SQVTM and CDR2 is ANQGSEA in the germline V gene. This CDR3 is 11 amino acids long. The chain's CDR3 is CSVGGTTEQYF. The CDR3 DNA sequence: TGCAGCGTTGGAGGCACCACCGAGCAGTACTTC.

This clonotype was seen only a few times. CDR3 region: CSCYSRQSSGANVLTF. The CDR3 nucleotides read TGCAGCTGCTACTCGAGGCAGAGCTCTGGGGCCAACGTCCTGACTTTC. This chain joins TRBV29-1 and TRBJ2-6; D unresolved. CDR1 SQVTM and CDR2 ANQGSEA come from the germline V gene. V lost 8 bases to trimming and J lost 0 bases, with 17 bases between them. CDR3 length: 16 residues.

This clonotype was observed a handful of times. The gene calls are TRBV12-3 or TRBV12-4 and TRBJ2-7; D gene uncertain. The CDR3 extends over 13 amino acids. V was clipped by 6 bases and J by 0 bases, with 9 bases between them. The DNA for the CDR3 is TGTGCCAGCAGGAGCGCTAGCTCCTACGAGCAGTACTTC. This encodes CASRSASSYEQYF.

The CDR3 loop is CASSLGTSGTYEQYF. The CDR3 region has the DNA TGCGCCAGCAGCCTGGGGACTAGCGGGACATACGAGCAGTACTTC. This chain connects TRBV4-3 to TRBJ2-7, with TRBD2 matching over 13 bases. V trimming: 4 bases; J trimming: 4 bases; junction bases outside the gene matches: 4. CDR1 and CDR2 from the germline V gene are LGHNA and YSLEER. The CDR3 runs to 15 residues.

This chain connects TRBV15 to TRBJ2-2, with D perhaps matching TRBD2 (6 bases). CDR3 length: 16 residues. Trimming removed 3 bases at V and 3 bases at J, with 14 bases between. The germline CDR1 and CDR2 sequences are LNHNV and YYDKDF (reference sequence). CDR3: CATSRLGTLYTGELFF. In nucleotides, the CDR3 is TGTGCCACCAGCAGGTTAGGGACTTTATACACCGGGGAGCTGTTTTTT.

The chain combines TRBV12-3 or TRBV12-4 with TRBJ2-2; TRBD2 matches at 14 bases. The ends lost 7 bases at V and 2 bases at J; junction bases unmatched: 15. There are 20 residues in the CDR3. The CDR3 bases are TGTGCCAGCATATATAGGACTAGCGGGGGGCCAACTCCTAACACCGGGGAGCTGTTTTTT. This codes for CASIYRTSGGPTPNTGELFF.

This clonotype was counted between two and nine times. One junction end disagrees with the germline gene, perhaps due to a read error. The gene calls are TRBV9 and TRBJ2-1, with 10 bases matching TRBD2. The CDR3 contains 13 residues. Looked up from germline, CDR1 is SGDLS and CDR2 is YYNGEE. CDR3 amino acids: CASSVSGRPPGYF. The CDR3 DNA sequence: TGTGCCAGCAGCGTTAGCGGGAGGCCACCAGGGTATTTC.

This clonotype was counted a few times. The gene calls are TRBV4-1 and TRBJ1-1, with D perhaps matching TRBD1 (5 bases). The CDR3 runs 15 residues. Looked up from germline, CDR1 is MGHRA and CDR2 is YSYEKL. The V and J ends lost 0 bases and 3 bases respectively, with 11 bases between them. The CDR3 region is CASSQDGVGDTEAFF. In DNA form, the CDR3 reads TGCGCCAGCAGCCAAGATGGGGTAGGGGACACTGAAGCTTTCTTT.

In this sample, this clonotype turned up a few times. The chain couples TRBV20-1 to TRBJ2-1; 13 bases agree with TRBD2. The CDR3 length is 13 residues. Germline values: CDR1 DFQATT, CDR2 SNEGSKA (reference sequence). Germline trimming cut 1 base from V and 9 bases from J; bases unmatched to any gene: 0. The CDR3 protein is CSARGLAGGEQFF. In nucleotides, the CDR3 is TGCAGTGCTAGAGGACTAGCGGGGGGTGAGCAGTTCTTC.

This clonotype was observed a few times. The chain couples TRBV7-9 to TRBJ1-1; D call uncertain. This CDR3 comprises 15 residues. V was clipped by 1 base and J by 4 bases, with 13 bases between them. Germline V gene data show CDR1 as SEHNR and CDR2 as FQNEAQ (reference sequence). Here the CDR3 reads CASSLGKPGGTEAFF. The CDR3, as DNA: TGTGCCAGCAGCTTAGGAAAGCCGGGAGGCACTGAAGCTTTCTTT. Together with reference TRBV7-9 and TRBJ1-1, the CDR3 gives the full variable domain: DTGVSQNPRHKITKRGQNVTFRCDPISEHNRLYWYRQTLGQGPEFLTYFQNEAQLEKSRLLSDRFSAERPKGSFSTLEIQRTEQGDSAMYLCASSLGKPGGTEAFFGQGTRLTVV.

The chain joins TRBV9 to TRBJ1-5; perhaps TRBD1 as D (5 bases). The CDR3 is made up of 14 amino acids. The germline V and J ends were trimmed by 4 bases and 3 bases, with 11 bases remaining between them. Germline V gives CDR1 SGDLS, CDR2 YYNGEE. The CDR3 region is CASSLGGYNQPQHF. Written as DNA, the CDR3 is TGTGCCAGCAGCCTCGGGGGGTACAATCAGCCCCAGCATTTT. Full variable domain (rest looked up from reference TRBV9 and TRBJ1-5): DSGVTQTPKHLITATGQRVTLRCSPRSGDLSVYWYQQSLDQGLQFLIQYYNGEERAKGNILERFSAQQFPDLHSELNLSSLELGDSALYFCASSLGGYNQPQHFGDGTRLSIL.

There are a few counts of this clonotype. The rearrangement joins TRBV7-9 to TRBJ1-5, with 7 positions matching TRBD1. CDR3 length: 14 residues. The V gene's germline CDR1 is SEHNR and CDR2 FQNEAQ (reference sequence). V shed 5 bases, J shed 5 bases, and the junction held 6 bases outside the gene matches. The CDR3 sequence is CASSDRDRDQPQHF. CDR3 sequence (DNA): TGTGCCAGCAGCGACCGGGACAGAGATCAGCCCCAGCATTTT.

This clonotype was counted a few times. The V gene is TRBV12-3 or TRBV12-4, the J gene TRBJ2-3; 7 positions match TRBD1. The CDR3 extends over 13 amino acids. The junction had 9 bases not matched to a gene; V was cut back by 6 bases and J by 9 bases. The CDR3 protein is CASRRDSPGTQYF. The DNA for the CDR3 is TGTGCCAGCAGGAGGGACAGTCCAGGAACGCAGTATTTT.

A few counts support this clonotype. The chain recombines TRBV6-2 or TRBV6-3 with TRBJ2-7; no firm D call. The CDR3 runs 15 residues. CDR1 and CDR2 (germline): MNHEY, SVGEGT. V was cut by 5 bases and J by 4 bases, with 18 bases left in between. The CDR3 coding sequence is TGTGCCAGCAGTCCAAACCGGGCCTATTCTTACGAGCAGTACTTC. It yields the protein CASSPNRAYSYEQYF.

This clonotype was counted between two and nine times. The chain employs TRBV6-1 and TRBJ2-5; TRBD2 matches at 7 bases. The trim removed 3 bases at V and 5 bases at J, leaving 6 bases unmatched. This CDR3 region has 14 residues. Germline V CDR1 and CDR2: MNHNS, SASEGT. CDR3 sequence reads: CASSDLGGYETQYF. CDR3 nucleotide sequence: TGTGCCAGCAGTGATCTCGGGGGGTACGAGACCCAGTACTTC.

The chain carries TRBV12-3 or TRBV12-4 and TRBJ1-2; D is undetermined. The V end was cut by 3 bases, the J end by 8 bases, with 10 bases between. The CDR3 loop spans 12 amino acids. CDR3 amino acids: CASSLEGGGYTF. CDR3 bases: TGTGCCAGCAGTTTGGAAGGAGGCGGCTACACCTTC.

The chain has TRBV5-1 and TRBJ2-7, with D maybe TRBD2 (5 bases). In germline, CDR1 is SGHRS, CDR2 YFSETQ. The V end lost 5 bases, the J end lost 3 bases, and 12 bases lay between the germline ends. This CDR3 is built from 13 residues. The CDR3 coding sequence is TGCGCCAGCAGGGAGGAGCGGTTCTACGAGCAGTACTTC. It codes for CASREERFYEQYF.

In its sample, this clonotype was seen a few times. The chain recombines TRBV11-2 with TRBJ2-4; D gene ambiguous. Germline assignment: CDR1 SGHAT and CDR2 FQNNGV. The CDR3 is 12 amino acids. The V end was cut by 7 bases, the J end by 4 bases, with 8 bases between. CDR3 nucleotide sequence: TGTGCCAGCAAAGACTTTAAAAACATTCAGTACTTC. Protein product: CASKDFKNIQYF.

This clonotype was detected only a few times. The chain couples TRBV15 to TRBJ2-5; perhaps TRBD2 as D (5 bases). Germline values: CDR1 LNHNV, CDR2 YYDKDF (reference sequence). The V end lost 0 bases, the J end lost 5 bases, and 7 bases lay between the germline ends. The CDR3 consists of 13 residues. DNA for the CDR3: TGTGCCACCAGCAGAGATAGCGAGGAGACCCAGTACTTC. The encoded protein is CATSRDSEETQYF.